This T cell receptor beta chain was obtained from a study of T cell responses to AZD1222 COVID-19 vaccine. The assay was immunoSEQ multiplex PCR, and TCRdb's table has in-frame clones only and misses some. The sample records more than 90,000 clones, roughly 84% being singletons. Germline V CDR1 and CDR2: SGDLS, YYNGEE. Trimming shortened V by 2 bases and J by 2 bases, and 7 bases separated the two germline ends. This CDR3 is 13 amino acids long. Comment on this clone: What it binds is not known.

Regarding the study as a whole: Dominant at 160-218 and 743-854, vaccine-associated CD4 TCRs also spanned spike. No repertoire was sampled before or during the peak T cell response, only after it. Just a handful of people given AZD1222 tested seropositive at baseline.

Timing groups of about 4 and about 12 weeks for second doses were pooled. The chain is built from TRBV9 and TRBJ2-5; perhaps TRBD2 as D (5 bases). The source material was peripheral blood, sampled 28 days after the second AZD1222 dose. This clonotype was sampled from an adult who received the AZD1222 COVID-19 vaccine. The CDR3 spells CASSVPGQETQYF. CDR3 nucleotides: TGTGCCAGCAGCGTTCCGGGGCAAGAGACCCAGTACTTC.